The 26 T cell receptor beta chains presented below share a single source sample, sequenced in a study of blood T cell repertoires in COVID-19. Profiling relied on immunoSEQ multiplex PCR, and the TCRdb table lists in-frame clones only, not all of them. The sample lists around 310,000 clones; approximately 90% were seen once. Sequenced sample: peripheral blood. The receptor set was obtained from a woman under 40 with COVID-19, enrolled during active disease.

The chain uses TRBV7-9 and TRBJ2-7; possibly TRBD2 for D (5 bases). CDR3 size: 14 residues. The V and J ends lost 5 bases and 2 bases respectively, with 13 bases between them. CDR1 is SEHNR, CDR2 FQNEAQ, per germline (reference sequence). Written as DNA, the CDR3 is TGTGCCAGCAGCCCCCATCAGGAGGCCTACGAGCAGTACTTC. Its translation is CASSPHQEAYEQYF.

This sequence joins TRBV3-1 (or the pseudogene TRBV3-2) and TRBJ2-3; 8 bases fit TRBD2. Germline V gene sequence: CDR1 LGHDT, CDR2 YNNKEL (reference sequence). The CDR3 contains 16 residues. Trimming took 4 bases from V and 5 from J; bases not matched to a gene: 11. The CDR3 here is CASSRPWAGGRDTQYF. The DNA for the CDR3 is TGTGCCAGCAGCCGACCCTGGGCGGGAGGTAGAGATACGCAGTATTTT.

CDR3 protein: CASSLRDRGTDTQYF. CDR3 DNA sequence: TGTGCCAGCAGCCTAAGGGACAGGGGAACAGATACGCAGTATTTT. The chain recombines TRBV3-1 (or the pseudogene TRBV3-2) with TRBJ2-3; 10 positions agree with TRBD1. CDR3 size: 15 residues. Germline CDR1 reads LGHDT; CDR2 reads YNNKEL (reference sequence). Trimming removed 4 bases from V and 3 bases from J; junction bases left unmatched: 4.

The rearrangement links TRBV6-5 to TRBJ2-3, with 12 bases that match TRBD2. After removal of 8 bases from V and 11 bases from J, the junction contained 14 bases not matched to a gene. CDR3 size: 15 residues. The germline V gene has CDR1 MNHEY and CDR2 SVGAGI. For the CDR3, the DNA is TGTGCCAGCTGTACTAGCGGGAGGCTCCCAATCGGGCAGTATTTT. Encoded protein: CASCTSGRLPIGQYF.

The J gene is TRBJ1-4, the V gene TRBV28, with a weak D call TRBD1 (6 bases). Germline-derived CDR1 and CDR2 are MDHEN and SYDVKM. The CDR3 runs to 17 residues. Trimming took off 3 bases at V and 4 bases at J, with 18 bases between the two ends. The DNA for the CDR3 is TGTGCCAGCAGTTTGAGTTTTTGGGACACCGGTAATGAAAAACTGTTTTTT. Translation gives CASSLSFWDTGNEKLFF.

This clone appeared once. The chain has TRBV2 and TRBJ2-2, with 9 bases matching TRBD2. Germline CDR1 reads SNHLY; CDR2 reads FYNNEI. This CDR3 has 16 residues. Trimming removed 5 bases from V and 0 bases from J; junction bases left unmatched: 4. The CDR3 DNA sequence: TGTGCCAGCAGTCAGACTAGCGGCGCGAACACCGGGGAGCTGTTTTTT. Translated, it gives CASSQTSGANTGELFF.

About this clone itself: This sample also contains other DNA sequences that code for the same CDR3. The chain joins TRBV11-2 to TRBJ1-3; D not certain. V lost 3 bases and J 0 bases, leaving 6 bases between the germline ends. Germline V lookup: CDR1 SGHAT, CDR2 FQNNGV. This CDR3 spans 14 amino acids. The CDR3 DNA reads TGTGCCAGCAGCTTGGGCAGCTCTGGAAACACCATATATTTT. Translating it yields CASSLGSSGNTIYF.

The chain links TRBV21-1 to TRBJ2-7; no check of the table's D call, TRBD2, against the DNA was made. TRBV21-1 is a recognized pseudogene. The CDR3 extends over 14 amino acids. CDR3 nucleotides: TGTGCCAGCAGCAAAGGGACTCTCCAGGACGAGCAGTACTTC. Residues: CASSKGTLQDEQYF.

V is TRBV28 and J is TRBJ1-5, with 8 bases matching TRBD1. This CDR3 spans 15 amino acids. Germline V gives CDR1 MDHEN, CDR2 SYDVKM. J was trimmed by 9 bases and V by 6 bases; bases with no gene match: 13. The CDR3 region is CASSSSGQGQGPQHF. DNA of the CDR3: TGTGCCAGCAGCTCATCCGGACAGGGCCAAGGGCCCCAGCATTTT.

The V gene is TRBV3-1 (or the pseudogene TRBV3-2), the J gene TRBJ2-2; TRBD2 is a possible D gene (6 bases). The CDR3 is made up of 16 amino acids. Germline V gives CDR1 LGHDT, CDR2 YNNKEL (reference sequence). Trimming removed 3 bases at V and 4 bases at J, with 15 bases between. CDR3 DNA sequence: TGTGCCAGCAGCCAGAATGGGGCGGGATCCACCGGGGAGCTGTTTTTT. It codes for CASSQNGAGSTGELFF.

The chain is built from TRBV19 and TRBJ1-1, with a tentative D call TRBD1 (6 bases). The V end was cut by 8 bases, the J end by 4 bases, with 14 bases between. This CDR3 is built from 13 residues. Germline values: CDR1 LNHDA, CDR2 SQIVND (reference sequence). The CDR3 sequence: CASSTRQATEAFF. As DNA, the CDR3 is TGTGCCAGTTCCACACGACAGGCCACTGAAGCTTTCTTT.

The chain uses TRBV6-2 or TRBV6-3 and TRBJ1-5, with TRBD1 matching 10 bases. From germline, CDR1 is MNHEY and CDR2 SVGEGT. The CDR3 length is 16 residues. V lost 4 bases to trimming and J lost 5 bases; unmatched junction nucleotides: 8. CDR3 loop: CASSSARTGGYQPQHF. The CDR3 coding sequence is TGTGCCAGCAGTTCTGCTCGGACAGGGGGATATCAGCCCCAGCATTTT.

J is TRBJ2-5 and V is TRBV4-1; 7 bases line up with TRBD1. From germline, CDR1 is MGHRA and CDR2 YSYEKL. The CDR3 loop spans 15 amino acids. After removal of 1 base from V and 2 bases from J, the junction contained 4 bases not matched to a gene. As DNA, the CDR3 is TGCGCCAGCAGCCAAGGCCCGGGACAGCAAGAGACCCAGTACTTC. Protein sequence: CASSQGPGQQETQYF.

V is TRBV5-6 and J is TRBJ2-7, with 10 bases aligning to TRBD2. With 5 bases clipped from V and 2 bases from J, the junction kept 7 bases outside the gene matches. Germline CDR1 reads SGHDT; CDR2 reads YYEEEE. This CDR3 is built from 15 residues. The CDR3 sequence: CASSWTSGKAYEQYF. The DNA for the CDR3 is TGTGCCAGCAGTTGGACTAGCGGAAAAGCCTACGAGCAGTACTTC.

This sequence joins TRBV28 and TRBJ1-6; D unclear. The CDR3 is 12 amino acids. The V end was cut by 6 bases, the J end by 7 bases, with 7 bases between. Germline V CDR1 and CDR2: MDHEN, SYDVKM. The CDR3: CASRTQNSPLHF. CDR3 in DNA: TGTGCCAGCAGAACACAGAATTCACCCCTCCACTTT.

V gene TRBV2 combines with J gene TRBJ1-5, with D unresolved. In germline, CDR1 is SNHLY, CDR2 FYNNEI. The CDR3 extends over 14 amino acids. V was trimmed by 3 bases and J by 10 bases, leaving 16 bases between them. In nucleotides, the CDR3 is TGTGCCAGCAGTGACTGGCGGCCGGAGATACCCCAGCATTTT. Protein sequence: CASSDWRPEIPQHF.

This clone has a single count. The chain couples TRBV2 to TRBJ2-3; tentatively, D is TRBD2 (5 bases). The CDR3 is 15 residues long. Germline V gene lookup returns CDR1 SNHLY and CDR2 FYNNEI. Trimming removed 1 base from V and 2 bases from J, with 10 bases in between. The CDR3, as DNA: TGTGCCAGCAGTGAAGAGCCGGGGTCCACAGATACGCAGTATTTT. Amino acid sequence: CASSEEPGSTDTQYF. The whole variable domain, remainder taken from reference TRBV2 and TRBJ2-3, is EPEVTQTPSHQVTQMGQEVILRCVPISNHLYFYWYRQILGQKVEFLVSFYNNEISEKSEIFDDQFSVERPDGSNFTLKIRSTKLEDSAMYFCASSEEPGSTDTQYFGPGTRLTVL.

The rearrangement links TRBV11-2 to TRBJ2-1; 7 bases fit TRBD2. In germline, CDR1 is SGHAT, CDR2 FQNNGV. The CDR3 totals 15 residues. V shed 5 bases and J 1 base; nucleotides not matched to a gene: 5. The CDR3 coding sequence is TGTGCCAGCAGCGAAGGACTAGATTCCTACAATGAGCAGTTCTTC. Amino acids: CASSEGLDSYNEQFF.

The chain is built from TRBV6-5 and TRBJ1-6; perhaps TRBD1 as D (5 bases). CDR3 length: 14 amino acids. Trimming removed 7 bases from V and 9 bases from J, with 16 bases in between. CDR1 and CDR2 (germline): MNHEY, SVGAGI. CDR3 DNA: TGTGCCAGCACCTCAAGACAGCGCCCTTCACCCCTCCACTTT. Translation: CASTSRQRPSPLHF.

The rearrangement links TRBV10-1 to TRBJ2-3; D perhaps matches TRBD1 (5 bases). The germline V and J ends were trimmed by 2 bases and 1 base, with 7 bases remaining between them. The CDR3 consists of 14 residues. Germline V gene lookup returns CDR1 WNHNN and CDR2 SYGVQD (reference sequence). The chain's CDR3 is CASSERGGTDTQYF. The CDR3 coding sequence is TGCGCCAGCAGTGAGAGGGGCGGCACAGATACGCAGTATTTT.

The chain recombines TRBV9 with TRBJ1-2; 9 bases match TRBD1. The germline gives CDR1 SGDLS, CDR2 YYNGEE. The CDR3 spans 14 residues. V gave up 5 bases and J gave up 7 bases; unmatched junction bases: 9. CDR3 protein: CASRPPDRGGGYTF. Written as DNA, the CDR3 is TGTGCCAGCAGACCCCCGGACAGGGGAGGTGGCTACACCTTC.

This chain joins TRBV6-6 and TRBJ1-1, with a tentative D call TRBD1 (5 bases). This CDR3 contains 15 residues. The V gene's germline CDR1 is MNHNY and CDR2 SVGAGI (reference sequence). Trimming cost V 6 bases and J 1 base, with 15 bases left between them. CDR3 region: CASSLWGTPNTEAFF. CDR3 bases: TGTGCCAGCAGCCTTTGGGGCACCCCGAACACTGAAGCTTTCTTT.

The genes are TRBV7-2 and TRBJ2-7; 7 bases agree with TRBD1. The CDR3 length is 16 residues. The germline V gene encodes CDR1 SGHTA and CDR2 FQGNSA. Trimming at V came to 2 bases and at J to 4 bases, leaving 11 bases not matched to a gene. CDR3 sequence (DNA): TGTGCCAGCAGCTTAAGACAGGGAAATTTTAATTACGAGCAGTACTTC. Protein sequence: CASSLRQGNFNYEQYF.

This clone showed up just once. J is TRBJ2-1 and V is TRBV2; 10 bases fit TRBD2. V was pared by 3 bases and J by 8 bases, with 7 bases of the junction left unmatched. The CDR3 is 15 residues long. Germline V CDR1 and CDR2: SNHLY, FYNNEI. Here the CDR3 reads CASSDRLAGVYEQFF. The CDR3 DNA reads TGTGCCAGCAGTGATCGGCTAGCGGGAGTCTATGAGCAGTTCTTC.

The chain has TRBV19 and TRBJ1-2; the D gene is possibly TRBD1 (5 bases). CDR1 and CDR2 (germline): LNHDA, SQIVND (reference sequence). CDR3 length equals 15 residues. V lost 8 bases and J 3 bases, leaving 19 bases between the germline ends. The CDR3 DNA reads as TGTGCCAGTTCTCCGCCCCGGACAAATTACTATGGCTACACCTTC. Its translation: CASSPPRTNYYGYTF.

The V gene is TRBV4-1, the J gene TRBJ1-1, with D hard to call. CDR3 size: 15 residues. V lost 1 base, J lost 5 bases, and 14 bases lay in between. Germline V gene data show CDR1 as MGHRA and CDR2 as YSYEKL. CDR3 amino acids: CASSQGTIPGTEAFF. The CDR3 DNA sequence: TGCGCCAGCAGCCAAGGGACTATCCCGGGGACTGAAGCTTTCTTT.